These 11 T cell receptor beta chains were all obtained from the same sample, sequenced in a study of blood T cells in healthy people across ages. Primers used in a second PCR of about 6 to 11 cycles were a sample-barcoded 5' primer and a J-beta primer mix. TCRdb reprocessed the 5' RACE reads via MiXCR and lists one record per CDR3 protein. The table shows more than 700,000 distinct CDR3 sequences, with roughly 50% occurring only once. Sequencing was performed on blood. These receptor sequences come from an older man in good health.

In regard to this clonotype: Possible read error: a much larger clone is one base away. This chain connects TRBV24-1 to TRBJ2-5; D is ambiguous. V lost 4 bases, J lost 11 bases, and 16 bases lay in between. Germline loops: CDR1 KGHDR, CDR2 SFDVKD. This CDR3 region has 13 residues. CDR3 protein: CATSDIRGNEQYF. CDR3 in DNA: TGTGCCACCAGTGACATTAGAGGTAATGAGCAGTACTTC.

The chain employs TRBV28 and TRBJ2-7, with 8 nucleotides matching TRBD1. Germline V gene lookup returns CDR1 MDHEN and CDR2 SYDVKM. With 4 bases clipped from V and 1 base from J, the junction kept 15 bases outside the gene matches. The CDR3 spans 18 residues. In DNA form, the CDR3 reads TGTGCCAGCAGTTCCGAGCGAACAGGGGGGCGAGCTTCCTACGAGCAGTACTTC. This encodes CASSSERTGGRASYEQYF.

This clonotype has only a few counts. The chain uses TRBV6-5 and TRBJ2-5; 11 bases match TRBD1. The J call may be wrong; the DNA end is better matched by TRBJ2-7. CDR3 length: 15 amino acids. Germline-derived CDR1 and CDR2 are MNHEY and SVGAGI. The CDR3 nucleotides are TGTGCCAGCAGCATACGCGGGACAGGGGGCTACGAGCAGTACTTC. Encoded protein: CASSIRGTGGYEQYF.

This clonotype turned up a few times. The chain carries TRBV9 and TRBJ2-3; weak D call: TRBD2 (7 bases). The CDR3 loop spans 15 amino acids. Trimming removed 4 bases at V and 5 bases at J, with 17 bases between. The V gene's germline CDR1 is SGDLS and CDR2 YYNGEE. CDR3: CASSPRGGAGDTQYF. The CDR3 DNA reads TGTGCCAGCAGCCCGAGAGGGGGGGCGGGAGATACGCAGTATTTT.

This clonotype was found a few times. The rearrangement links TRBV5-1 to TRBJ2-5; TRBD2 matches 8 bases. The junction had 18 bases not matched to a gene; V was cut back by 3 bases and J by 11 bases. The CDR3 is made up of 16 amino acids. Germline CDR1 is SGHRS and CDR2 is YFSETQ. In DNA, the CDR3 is TGCGCCAGCAGCTCCAATCCGGGACTAGAAGGGGCGTTTCAGTACTTC. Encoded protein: CASSSNPGLEGAFQYF.

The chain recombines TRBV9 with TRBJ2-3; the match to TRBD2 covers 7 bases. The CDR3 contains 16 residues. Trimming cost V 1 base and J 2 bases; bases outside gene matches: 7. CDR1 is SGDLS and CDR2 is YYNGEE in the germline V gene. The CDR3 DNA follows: TGTGCCAGCAGCGTAAGGTCTAGCGGATACACAGATACGCAGTATTTT. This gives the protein CASSVRSSGYTDTQYF.

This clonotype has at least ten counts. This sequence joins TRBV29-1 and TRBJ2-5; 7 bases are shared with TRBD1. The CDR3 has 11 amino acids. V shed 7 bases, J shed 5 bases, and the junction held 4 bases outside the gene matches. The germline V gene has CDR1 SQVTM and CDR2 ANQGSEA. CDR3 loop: CSGHRGETQYF. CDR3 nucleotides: TGCAGCGGACACAGGGGTGAGACCCAGTACTTC.

The CDR3 loop is CASFTHTGGREGRPGYTF. The CDR3, as DNA: TGTGCCAGCTTTACCCACACTGGGGGGCGCGAGGGTCGTCCTGGCTACACCTTC. This chain links TRBV28 with TRBJ1-2, with a weak D call TRBD1 (6 bases). The germline V and J ends were trimmed by 8 bases and 7 bases, with 32 bases remaining between them. The CDR3 totals 18 residues. The germline V gene encodes CDR1 MDHEN and CDR2 SYDVKM.

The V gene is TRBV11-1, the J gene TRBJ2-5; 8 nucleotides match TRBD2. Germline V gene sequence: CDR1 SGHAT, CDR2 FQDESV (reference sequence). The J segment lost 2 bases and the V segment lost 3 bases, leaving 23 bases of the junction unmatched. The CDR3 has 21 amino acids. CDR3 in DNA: TGTGCCAGCAGCTTCGCACCAGCGGGAGTTCGAGTCGGGGGTGGGCAAGAGACCCAGTACTTC. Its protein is CASSFAPAGVRVGGGQETQYF.

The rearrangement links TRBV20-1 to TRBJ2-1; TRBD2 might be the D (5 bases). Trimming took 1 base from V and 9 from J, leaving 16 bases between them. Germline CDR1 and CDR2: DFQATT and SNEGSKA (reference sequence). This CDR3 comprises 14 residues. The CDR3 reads CSARGQVKGGEQFF. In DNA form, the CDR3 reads TGCAGTGCTAGAGGCCAGGTCAAAGGAGGTGAGCAGTTCTTC.

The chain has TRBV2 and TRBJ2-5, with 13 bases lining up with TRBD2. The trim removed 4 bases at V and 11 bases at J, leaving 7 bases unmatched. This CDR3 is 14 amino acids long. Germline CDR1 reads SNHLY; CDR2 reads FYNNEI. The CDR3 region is CASSGLAGGIEQYF. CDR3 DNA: TGTGCCAGCAGTGGACTAGCGGGGGGAATTGAGCAGTACTTC.